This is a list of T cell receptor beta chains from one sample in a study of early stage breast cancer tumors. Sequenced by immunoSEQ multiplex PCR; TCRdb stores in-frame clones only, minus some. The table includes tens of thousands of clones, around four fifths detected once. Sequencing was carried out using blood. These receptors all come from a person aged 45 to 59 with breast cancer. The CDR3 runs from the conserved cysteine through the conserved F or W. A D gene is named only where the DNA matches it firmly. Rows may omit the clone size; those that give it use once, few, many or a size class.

DNA: TGTGCCAGCAGCTTAGTACCGTTAAATCAGCCCCAGCATTTT
CDR3: CASSLVPLNQPQHF
J: TRBJ1-5
size: NA
D: NA
V: TRBV7-2

DNA: TGCGCCAGCAGCTTGGGCAGCCCGAACACCGGGGAGCTGTTTTTT
CDR3: CASSLGSPNTGELFF
J: TRBJ2-2
size: NA
D: NA
V: TRBV5-1

DNA: TGTGCCAGCAGCTTGTTGGGGAACCCAACCACAGATACGCAGTATTTT
CDR3: CASSLLGNPTTDTQYF
J: TRBJ2-3
size: NA
D: NA
V: TRBV5-5

DNA: TGTGCCAGCAGCGCATCAAGAAACACCATATATTTT
CDR3: CASSASRNTIYF
J: TRBJ1-3
size: NA
D: NA
V: TRBV7-2

DNA: TGTGCCAGCAGCTTCCGAGGGGGCGCTTTCTACGAGCAGTACTTC
CDR3: CASSFRGGAFYEQYF
J: TRBJ2-7
size: NA
D: TRBD1
V: TRBV7-3

DNA: TGTGCCAGCAGTTTAAGGACGGAGAATGAAAAACTGTTTTTT
CDR3: CASSLRTENEKLFF
J: TRBJ1-4
size: NA
D: NA
V: TRBV28

DNA: TGTGCCAGCAGTTACGGACCGGGACAGGGGGATGGCTACACCTTC
CDR3: CASSYGPGQGDGYTF
J: TRBJ1-2
size: NA
D: TRBD1
V: TRBV6-6

DNA: TGTGCCAGCAGCTTAAGTTCTAGCGCCAATGAGCAGTTCTTC
CDR3: CASSLSSSANEQFF
J: TRBJ2-1
size: NA
D: NA
V: TRBV7-3

DNA: TGTGCCAGTAGTATGCCCGCTAGCGGGGGGCCCCAAGAGACCCAGTACTTC
CDR3: CASSMPASGGPQETQYF
J: TRBJ2-5
size: NA
D: TRBD2
V: TRBV19

DNA: TGTGCCAGCAGCTTAGTAGCTAGCGGGAGCCTCGGGGATGAGCAGTTCTTC
CDR3: CASSLVASGSLGDEQFF
J: TRBJ2-1
size: few
D: TRBD2
V: TRBV7-8

DNA: TGTGCCAGTAGTACCCAAACAGGGTACTCCTACGAGCAGTACTTC
CDR3: CASSTQTGYSYEQYF
J: TRBJ2-7
size: NA
D: NA
V: TRBV19

DNA: TGTGCCAGCTCGTCCGGGACAGGCCGCTCCTACGAGCAGTACTTC
CDR3: CASSSGTGRSYEQYF
J: TRBJ2-7
size: NA
D: TRBD1
V: TRBV18

DNA: TGCGCCGGGAGAGGGGCATGTTATATCTCTGGGGCCAACGTCCTGACTTTC
CDR3: CAGRGACYISGANVLTF
J: TRBJ2-6
size: NA
D: NA
V: TRBV10-1

DNA: TGTGCCAGCAGCTCCGGGACAGGAGCCTACGAGCAGTACTTC
CDR3: CASSSGTGAYEQYF
J: TRBJ2-7
size: NA
D: TRBD1
V: TRBV11-1

DNA: TGTGCCAGCAGCTTCTCCCTGTCAGATACGCAGTATTTT
CDR3: CASSFSLSDTQYF
J: TRBJ2-3
size: NA
D: NA
V: TRBV11-2

DNA: TGTGCCAGTAGTATAGGAGGGACAGGGGGCAATGAGCAGTTCTTC
CDR3: CASSIGGTGGNEQFF
J: TRBJ2-1
size: NA
D: TRBD1
V: TRBV19

DNA: TGTGCCAGCAGCTTAGCGGGGTGGGGGGGTACGCAGTATTTT
CDR3: CASSLAGWGGTQYF
J: TRBJ2-3
size: few
D: TRBD2
V: TRBV11-2

DNA: TGTGCCAGCAGTTTATCTGCCTCTGGAAACACCATATATTTT
CDR3: CASSLSASGNTIYF
J: TRBJ1-3
size: NA
D: NA
V: TRBV27

DNA: TGTGCCAGCAGCCAAGATCCCCGGGTCCAAGAGACCCAGTACTTC
CDR3: CASSQDPRVQETQYF
J: TRBJ2-5
size: once
D: NA
V: TRBV4-2

DNA: TGTGCCAGCAGCCCACACGGCCCCTCATATGGCTACACCTTC
CDR3: CASSPHGPSYGYTF
J: TRBJ1-2
size: NA
D: NA
V: TRBV5-6

DNA: TGTGCCAGCTCAGCATACGGGGCGGGTAATTCACCCCTCCACTTT
CDR3: CASSAYGAGNSPLHF
J: TRBJ1-6
size: few
D: NA
V: TRBV7-6

DNA: TGTACCAGCAGTGGGGACAGGGGAACCGGGGCCAACGTCCTGACTTTC
CDR3: CTSSGDRGTGANVLTF
J: TRBJ2-6
size: NA
D: TRBD1
V: TRBV6-4

DNA: TGTGCCAGTAGTATCTCGCCAGGGCGGGACACTGAAGCTTTCTTT
CDR3: CASSISPGRDTEAFF
J: TRBJ1-1
size: once
D: NA
V: TRBV19